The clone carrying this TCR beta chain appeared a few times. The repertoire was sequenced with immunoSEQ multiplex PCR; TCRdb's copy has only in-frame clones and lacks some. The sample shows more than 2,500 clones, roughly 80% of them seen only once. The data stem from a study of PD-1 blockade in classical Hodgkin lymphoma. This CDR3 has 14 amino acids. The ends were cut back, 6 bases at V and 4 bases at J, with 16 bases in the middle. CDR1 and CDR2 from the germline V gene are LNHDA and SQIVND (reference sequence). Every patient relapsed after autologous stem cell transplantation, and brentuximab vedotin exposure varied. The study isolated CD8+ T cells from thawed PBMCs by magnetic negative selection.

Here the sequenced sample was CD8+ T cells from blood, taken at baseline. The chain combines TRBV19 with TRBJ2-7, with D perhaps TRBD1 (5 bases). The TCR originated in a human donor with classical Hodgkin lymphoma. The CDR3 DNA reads TGTGCCAGTAGGACCCACCTCGACAGTTACGAGCAGTACTTC. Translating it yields CASRTHLDSYEQYF.